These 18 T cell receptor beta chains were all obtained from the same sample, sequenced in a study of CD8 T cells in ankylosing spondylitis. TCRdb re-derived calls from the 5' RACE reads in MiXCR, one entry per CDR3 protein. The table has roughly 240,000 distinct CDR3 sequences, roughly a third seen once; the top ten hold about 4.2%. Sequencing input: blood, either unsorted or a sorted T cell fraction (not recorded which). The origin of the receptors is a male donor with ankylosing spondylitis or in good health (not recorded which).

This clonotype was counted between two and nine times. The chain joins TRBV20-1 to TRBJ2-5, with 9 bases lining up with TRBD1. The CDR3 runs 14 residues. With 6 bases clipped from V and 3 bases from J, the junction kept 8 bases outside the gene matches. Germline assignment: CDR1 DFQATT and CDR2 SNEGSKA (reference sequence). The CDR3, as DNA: TGCAGTGCCCGCCGGACAGGGGTAAAAGAGACCCAGTACTTC. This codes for CSARRTGVKETQYF.

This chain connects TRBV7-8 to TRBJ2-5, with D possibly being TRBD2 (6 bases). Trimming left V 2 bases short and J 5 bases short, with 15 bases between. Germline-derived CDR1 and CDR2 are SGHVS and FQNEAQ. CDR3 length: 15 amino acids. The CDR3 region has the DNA TGTGCCAGCAGCTTACCCCGGGCAGGGAGGGAGACCCAGTACTTC. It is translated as CASSLPRAGRETQYF.

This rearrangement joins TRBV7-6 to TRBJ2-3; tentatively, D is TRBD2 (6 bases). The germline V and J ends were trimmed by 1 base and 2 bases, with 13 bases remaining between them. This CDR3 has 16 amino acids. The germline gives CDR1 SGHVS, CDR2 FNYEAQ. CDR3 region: CASSLVGAGITDTQYF. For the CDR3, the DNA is TGTGCCAGCAGCTTAGTAGGTGCGGGGATCACAGATACGCAGTATTTT.

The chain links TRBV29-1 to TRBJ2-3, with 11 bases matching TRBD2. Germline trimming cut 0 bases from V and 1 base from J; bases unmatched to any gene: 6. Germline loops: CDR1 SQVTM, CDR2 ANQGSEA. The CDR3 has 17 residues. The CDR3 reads CSVEDPASGGRTDTQYF. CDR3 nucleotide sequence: TGCAGCGTTGAAGATCCCGCTAGCGGGGGGCGCACAGATACGCAGTATTTT.

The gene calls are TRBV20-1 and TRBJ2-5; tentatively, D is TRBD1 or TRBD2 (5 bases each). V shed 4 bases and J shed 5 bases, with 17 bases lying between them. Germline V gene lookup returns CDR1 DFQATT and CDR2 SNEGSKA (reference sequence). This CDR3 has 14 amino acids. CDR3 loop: CSATKTLGVETQYF. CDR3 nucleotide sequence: TGCAGTGCTACGAAGACCCTGGGGGTGGAGACCCAGTACTTC.

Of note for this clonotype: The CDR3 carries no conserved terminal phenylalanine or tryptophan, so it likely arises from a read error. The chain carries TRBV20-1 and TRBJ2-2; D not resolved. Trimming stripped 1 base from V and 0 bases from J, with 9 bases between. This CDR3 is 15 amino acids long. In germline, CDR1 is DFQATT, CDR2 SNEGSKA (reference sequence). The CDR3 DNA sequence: TGCAGTGCTAGAGGCAGCAGAACGAACACCGGGGAGCTGTTTTTG. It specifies CSARGSRTNTGELFL.

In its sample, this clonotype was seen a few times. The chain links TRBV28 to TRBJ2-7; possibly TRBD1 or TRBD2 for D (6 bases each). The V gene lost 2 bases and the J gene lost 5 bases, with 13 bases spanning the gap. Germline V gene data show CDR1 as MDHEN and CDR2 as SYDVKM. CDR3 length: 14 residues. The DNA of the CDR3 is TGTGCCAGCAGTTTAGCCGGGGGCTCGGACGAGCAGTACTTC. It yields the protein CASSLAGGSDEQYF.

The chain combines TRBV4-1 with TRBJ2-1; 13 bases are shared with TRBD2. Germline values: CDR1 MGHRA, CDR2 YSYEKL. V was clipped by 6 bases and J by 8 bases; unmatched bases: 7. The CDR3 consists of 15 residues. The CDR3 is CASSFTSGGAYEQFF. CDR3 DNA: TGCGCCAGCAGTTTCACTAGCGGGGGGGCCTATGAGCAGTTCTTC.

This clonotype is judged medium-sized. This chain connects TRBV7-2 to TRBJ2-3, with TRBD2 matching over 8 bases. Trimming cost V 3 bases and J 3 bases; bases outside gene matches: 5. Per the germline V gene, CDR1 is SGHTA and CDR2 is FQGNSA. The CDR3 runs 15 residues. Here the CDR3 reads CASSFRRGGTDTQYF. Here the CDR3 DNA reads TGTGCCAGCAGCTTCCGACGGGGGGGGACAGATACGCAGTATTTT.

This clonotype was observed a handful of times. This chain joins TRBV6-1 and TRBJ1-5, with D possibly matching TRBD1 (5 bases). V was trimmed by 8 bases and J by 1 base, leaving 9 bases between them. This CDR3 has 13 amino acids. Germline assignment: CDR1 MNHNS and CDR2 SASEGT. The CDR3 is CASGWGSNQPQHF. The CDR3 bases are TGTGCCAGCGGCTGGGGCAGCAATCAGCCCCAGCATTTT.

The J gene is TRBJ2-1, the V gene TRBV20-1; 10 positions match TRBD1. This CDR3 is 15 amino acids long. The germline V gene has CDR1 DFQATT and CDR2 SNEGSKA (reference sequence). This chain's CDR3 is CSVPGQGWRLDEQFF. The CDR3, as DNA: TGCAGCGTCCCGGGACAGGGGTGGAGGCTCGATGAGCAGTTCTTC.

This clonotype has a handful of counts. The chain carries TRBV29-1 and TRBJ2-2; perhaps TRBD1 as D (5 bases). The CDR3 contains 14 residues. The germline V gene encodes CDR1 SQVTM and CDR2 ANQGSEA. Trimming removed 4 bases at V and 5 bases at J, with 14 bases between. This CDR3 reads CSVAGQGGTGELFF. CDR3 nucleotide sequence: TGCAGCGTTGCCGGCCAGGGTGGAACCGGGGAGCTGTTTTTT.

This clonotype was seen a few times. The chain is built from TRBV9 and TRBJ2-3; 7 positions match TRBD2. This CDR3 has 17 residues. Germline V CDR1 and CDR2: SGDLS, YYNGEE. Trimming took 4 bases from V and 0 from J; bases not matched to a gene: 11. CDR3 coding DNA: TGTGCCAGCAGCATCCACCCTAGCGGAGCTAGCACAGATACGCAGTATTTT. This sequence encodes CASSIHPSGASTDTQYF.

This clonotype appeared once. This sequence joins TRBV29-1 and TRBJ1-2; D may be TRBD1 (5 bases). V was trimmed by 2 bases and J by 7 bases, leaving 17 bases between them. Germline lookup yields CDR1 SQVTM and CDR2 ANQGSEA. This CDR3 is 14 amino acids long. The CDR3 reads CSVEPGEGRGGYTF. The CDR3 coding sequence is TGCAGCGTTGAACCCGGAGAGGGGAGGGGTGGCTACACCTTC.

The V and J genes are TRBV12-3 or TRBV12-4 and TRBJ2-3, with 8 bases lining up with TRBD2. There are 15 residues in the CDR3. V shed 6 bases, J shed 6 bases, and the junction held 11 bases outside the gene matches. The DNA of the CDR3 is TGTGCCAGCAGCACGGGACTAGGAGGGTCCGATACGCAGTATTTT. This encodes CASSTGLGGSDTQYF.

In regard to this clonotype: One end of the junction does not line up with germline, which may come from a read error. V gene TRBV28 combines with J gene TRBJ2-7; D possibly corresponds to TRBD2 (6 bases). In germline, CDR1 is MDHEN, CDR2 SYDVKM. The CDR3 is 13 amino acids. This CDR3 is CASSQGLLYVQYF. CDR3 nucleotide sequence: TGTGCCAGCAGCCAAGGACTACTTTACGTGCAGTACTTC.

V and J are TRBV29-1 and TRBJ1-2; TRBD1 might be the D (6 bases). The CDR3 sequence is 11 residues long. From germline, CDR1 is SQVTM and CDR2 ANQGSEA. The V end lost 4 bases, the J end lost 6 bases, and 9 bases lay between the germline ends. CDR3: CSVGQVNGYTF. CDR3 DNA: TGCAGCGTTGGACAGGTGAATGGCTACACCTTC.

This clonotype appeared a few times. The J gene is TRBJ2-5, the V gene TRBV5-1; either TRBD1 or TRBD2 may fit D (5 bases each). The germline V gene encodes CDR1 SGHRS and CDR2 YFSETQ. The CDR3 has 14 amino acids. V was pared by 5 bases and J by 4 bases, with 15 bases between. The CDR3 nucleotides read TGCGCCAGCAGGGACAACCGGGGTGCAGAGACCCAGTACTTC. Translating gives CASRDNRGAETQYF.